A selection of T cell receptor beta chains follows, all from one sample in a study of shared clonotypes between healthy human individuals. Assay used: immunoSEQ multiplex PCR; TCRdb lists only in-frame clones, some missing. The sample consists of some 2,000,000 clones, 85% to 95% of them appearing once. The sample comprised naive CD4+ T cells sorted from blood. These TCRs come from a man younger than 35 in good health. CDR3s include the opening cysteine and the closing phenylalanine or tryptophan. Not all rows give a size; the values are once, few, many and, for expanded clones, a class.

cdr3_length	clone_size	v_call	cdr3_aa
16	.	TRBV30	CAWRRVAGHRSYEQYF
15	.	TRBV30	CAWSSSGRSYNEQFF
14	.	TRBV11-2	CASRSYSSTDTQYF
15	.	TRBV11-2	CASSPSGQGAYEQYF
16	.	TRBV5-1	CASSSTGGLGSYEQYF
14	.	TRBV5-1	CASGLAGAQETQYF
13	.	TRBV9	CASRPEGGNIQYF
17	.	TRBV5-4	CASSLTGTVPSSYGYTF
15	.	TRBV9	CASSAGQGSYNEQFF
14	.	TRBV7-2	CASFPGGSGNTIYF
16	.	TRBV9	CASSVAASGSKDEQFF
16	.	TRBV6-5	CASSSPRQGWTYEQYF
12	.	TRBV6-6	CASRADGAEAFF
13	.	TRBV10-3	CAISESIADTQYF
19	.	TRBV30	CAWSKLAGSVHSGANVLTF
12	.	TRBV10-3	CAIGTISYEQYF
15	.	TRBV5-1	CASRPETAVRSPLHF
14	.	TRBV27	CASSVTSLVSEQYF
15	.	TRBV7-7	CASSTGTSGLQTQYF
12	.	TRBV2	CASSPTGGELFF
16	once	TRBV27	CASSFSFGGNNSPLHF
15	.	TRBV6-6	CASSYGEVAKNIQYF
13	.	TRBV7-8	CASSLVVGNIQYF
15	.	TRBV30	CAWTGAAGYYNEQFF
15	.	TRBV9	CASSVEDRLNTEAFF
18	.	TRBV7-9	CASSRLTGLAGSTDTQYF
13	.	TRBV5-4	CASSLPAAETQYF
16	.	TRBV30	CAWSVPGWDSGNTIYF
16	.	TRBV7-8	CASSLVPGQGFSPLHF